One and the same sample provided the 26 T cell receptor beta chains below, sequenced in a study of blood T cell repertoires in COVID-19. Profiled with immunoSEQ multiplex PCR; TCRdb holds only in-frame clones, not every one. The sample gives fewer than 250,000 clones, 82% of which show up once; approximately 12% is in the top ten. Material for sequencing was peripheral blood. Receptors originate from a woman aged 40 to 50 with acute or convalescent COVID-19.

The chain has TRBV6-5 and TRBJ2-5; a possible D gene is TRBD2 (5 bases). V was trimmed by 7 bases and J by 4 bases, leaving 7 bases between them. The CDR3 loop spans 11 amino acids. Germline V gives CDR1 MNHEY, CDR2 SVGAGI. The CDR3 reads CASNRGETQYF. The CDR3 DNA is TGTGCCAGCAACCGGGGAGAGACCCAGTACTTC.

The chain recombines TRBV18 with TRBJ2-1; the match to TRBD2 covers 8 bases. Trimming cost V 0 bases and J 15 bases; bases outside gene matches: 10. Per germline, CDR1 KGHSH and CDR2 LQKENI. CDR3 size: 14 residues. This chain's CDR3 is CASSPPETTGGAFF. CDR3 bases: TGTGCCAGCTCACCACCCGAGACGACCGGGGGGGCGTTCTTC.

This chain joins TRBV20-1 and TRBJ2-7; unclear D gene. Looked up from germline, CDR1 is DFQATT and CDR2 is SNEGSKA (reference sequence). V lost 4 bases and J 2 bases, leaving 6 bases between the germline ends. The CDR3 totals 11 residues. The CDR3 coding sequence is TGCAGTGCTACACAAACCTACGAGCAGTACTTC. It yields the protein CSATQTYEQYF.

The CDR3 is CASSRRPLADDSYEQYF. CDR3 nucleotide sequence: TGTGCCAGTAGTAGGCGCCCCCTAGCGGACGACTCCTACGAGCAGTACTTC. The V and J genes are TRBV19 and TRBJ2-7, with 7 positions matching TRBD2. This CDR3 contains 17 residues. Germline trimming cut 4 bases from V and 0 bases from J; bases unmatched to any gene: 12. CDR1 and CDR2 (germline): LNHDA, SQIVND (reference sequence).

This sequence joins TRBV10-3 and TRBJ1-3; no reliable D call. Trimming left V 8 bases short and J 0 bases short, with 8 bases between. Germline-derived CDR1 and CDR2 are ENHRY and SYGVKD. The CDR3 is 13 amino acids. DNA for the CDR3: TGTGCCATCCCGGGTGGCTCTGGAAACACCATATATTTT. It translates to CAIPGGSGNTIYF.

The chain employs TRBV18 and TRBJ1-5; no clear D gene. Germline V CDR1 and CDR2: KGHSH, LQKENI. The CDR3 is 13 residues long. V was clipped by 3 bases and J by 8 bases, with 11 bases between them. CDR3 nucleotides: TGTGCCAGCTCACCGGGTCAAGGAGAGCCCCAGCATTTT. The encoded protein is CASSPGQGEPQHF. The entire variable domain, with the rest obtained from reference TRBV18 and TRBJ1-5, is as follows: NAGVMQNPRHLVRRRGQEARLRCSPMKGHSHVYWYRQLPEEGLKFMVYLQKENIIDESGMPKERFSAEFPKEGPSILRIQQVVRGDSAAYFCASSPGQGEPQHFGDGTRLSIL.

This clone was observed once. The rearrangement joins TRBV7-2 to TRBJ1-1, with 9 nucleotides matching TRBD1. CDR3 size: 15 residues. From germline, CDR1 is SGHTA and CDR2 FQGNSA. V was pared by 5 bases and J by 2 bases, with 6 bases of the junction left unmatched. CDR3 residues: CASSLGTGINTEAFF. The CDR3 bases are TGTGCCAGCAGCCTAGGGACAGGGATTAACACTGAAGCTTTCTTT.

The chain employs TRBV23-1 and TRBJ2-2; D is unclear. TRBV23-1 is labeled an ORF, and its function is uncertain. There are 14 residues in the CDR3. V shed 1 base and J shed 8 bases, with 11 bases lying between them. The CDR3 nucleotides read TGCGCCAGCAGTCAATTTAACAGAACGGGGGAGCTGTTTTTT. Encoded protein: CASSQFNRTGELFF.

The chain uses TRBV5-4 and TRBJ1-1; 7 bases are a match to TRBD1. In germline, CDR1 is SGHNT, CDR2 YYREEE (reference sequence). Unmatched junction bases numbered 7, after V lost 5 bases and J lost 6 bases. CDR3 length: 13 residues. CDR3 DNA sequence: TGTGCCAGCAGGATGACAGGGTCGGCTGAAGCTTTCTTT. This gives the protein CASRMTGSAEAFF.

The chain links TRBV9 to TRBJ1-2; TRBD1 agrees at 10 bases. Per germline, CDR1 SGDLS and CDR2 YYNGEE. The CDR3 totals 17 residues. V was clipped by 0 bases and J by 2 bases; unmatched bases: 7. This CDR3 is CASSVATSGQGNYGYTF. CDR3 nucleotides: TGTGCCAGCAGCGTAGCTACATCGGGACAGGGGAACTATGGCTACACCTTC.

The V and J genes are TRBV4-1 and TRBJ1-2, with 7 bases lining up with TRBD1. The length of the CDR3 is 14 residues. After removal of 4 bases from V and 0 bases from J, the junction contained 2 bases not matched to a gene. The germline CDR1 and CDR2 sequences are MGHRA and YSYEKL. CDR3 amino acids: CASSPTGANYGYTF. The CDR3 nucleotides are TGCGCCAGCAGCCCCACAGGGGCTAACTATGGCTACACCTTC.

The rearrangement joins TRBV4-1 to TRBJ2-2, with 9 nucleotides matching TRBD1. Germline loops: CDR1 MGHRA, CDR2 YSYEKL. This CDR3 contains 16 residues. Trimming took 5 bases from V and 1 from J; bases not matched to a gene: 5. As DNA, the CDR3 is TGCGCCAGCAGCGTTCGACAGGGGGAGAACACCGGGGAGCTGTTTTTT. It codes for CASSVRQGENTGELFF.

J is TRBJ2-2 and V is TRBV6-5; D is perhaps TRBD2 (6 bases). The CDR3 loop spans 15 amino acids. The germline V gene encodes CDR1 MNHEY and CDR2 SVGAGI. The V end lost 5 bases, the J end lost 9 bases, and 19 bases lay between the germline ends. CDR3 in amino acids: CASSNTILAIRELFF. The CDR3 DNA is TGTGCCAGCAGTAACACGATCCTAGCGATCCGGGAGCTGTTTTTT.

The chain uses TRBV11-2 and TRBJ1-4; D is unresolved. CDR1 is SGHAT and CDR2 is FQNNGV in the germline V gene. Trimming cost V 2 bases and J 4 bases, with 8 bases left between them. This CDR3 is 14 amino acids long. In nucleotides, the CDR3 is TGTGCCAGCAGCTTATTAGGACTTAATGAAAAACTGTTTTTT. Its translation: CASSLLGLNEKLFF.

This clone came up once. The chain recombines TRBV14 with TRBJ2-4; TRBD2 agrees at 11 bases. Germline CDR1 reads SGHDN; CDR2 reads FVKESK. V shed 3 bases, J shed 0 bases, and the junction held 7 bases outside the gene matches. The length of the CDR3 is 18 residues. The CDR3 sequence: CASSQGLADTLAKNIQYF. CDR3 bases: TGTGCCAGCAGCCAGGGACTAGCGGATACCCTAGCCAAAAACATTCAGTACTTC.

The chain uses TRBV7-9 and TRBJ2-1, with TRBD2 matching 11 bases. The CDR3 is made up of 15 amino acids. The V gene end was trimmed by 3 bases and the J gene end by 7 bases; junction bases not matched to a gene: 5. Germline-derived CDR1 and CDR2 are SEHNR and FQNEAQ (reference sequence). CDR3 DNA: TGTGCCAGCAGCTTGCCGGGACTAGCGGAAAATGAGCAGTTCTTC. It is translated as CASSLPGLAENEQFF.

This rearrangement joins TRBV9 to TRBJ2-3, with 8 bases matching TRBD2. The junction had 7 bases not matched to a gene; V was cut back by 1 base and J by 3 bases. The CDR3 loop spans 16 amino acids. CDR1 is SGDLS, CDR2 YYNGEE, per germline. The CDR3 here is CASSVSGSGGTDTQYF. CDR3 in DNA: TGTGCCAGCAGCGTAAGCGGGAGTGGGGGAACAGATACGCAGTATTTT.

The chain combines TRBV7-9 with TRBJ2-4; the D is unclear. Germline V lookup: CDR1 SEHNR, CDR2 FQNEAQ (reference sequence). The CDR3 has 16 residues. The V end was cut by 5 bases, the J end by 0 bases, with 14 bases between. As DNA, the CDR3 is TGTGCCAGCAGCCATTCACAAGTTTCAGCCAAAAACATTCAGTACTTC. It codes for CASSHSQVSAKNIQYF.

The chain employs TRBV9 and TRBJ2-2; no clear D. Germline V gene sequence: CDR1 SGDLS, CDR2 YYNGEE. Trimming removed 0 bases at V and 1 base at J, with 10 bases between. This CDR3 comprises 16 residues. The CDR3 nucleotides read TGTGCCAGCAGCGTAGGTGCAACCAGGAACACCGGGGAGCTGTTTTTT. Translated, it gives CASSVGATRNTGELFF.

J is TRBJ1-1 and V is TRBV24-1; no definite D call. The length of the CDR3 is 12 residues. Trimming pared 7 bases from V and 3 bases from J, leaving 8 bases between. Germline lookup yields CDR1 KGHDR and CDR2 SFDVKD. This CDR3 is CATRGEDTEAFF. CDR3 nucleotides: TGTGCCACCAGAGGCGAGGACACTGAAGCTTTCTTT.

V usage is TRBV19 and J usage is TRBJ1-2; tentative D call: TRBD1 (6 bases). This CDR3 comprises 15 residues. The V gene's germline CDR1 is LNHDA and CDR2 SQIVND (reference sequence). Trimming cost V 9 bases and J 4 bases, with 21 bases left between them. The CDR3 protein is CASRPTGQNPYGYTF. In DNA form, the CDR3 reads TGTGCCAGCCGTCCAACGGGACAAAACCCCTATGGCTACACCTTC. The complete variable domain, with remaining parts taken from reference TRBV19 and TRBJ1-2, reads DGGITQSPKYLFRKEGQNVTLSCEQNLNHDAMYWYRQDPGQGLRLIYYSQIVNDFQKGDIAEGYSVSREKKESFPLTVTSAQKNPTAFYLCASRPTGQNPYGYTFGSGTRLTVV.

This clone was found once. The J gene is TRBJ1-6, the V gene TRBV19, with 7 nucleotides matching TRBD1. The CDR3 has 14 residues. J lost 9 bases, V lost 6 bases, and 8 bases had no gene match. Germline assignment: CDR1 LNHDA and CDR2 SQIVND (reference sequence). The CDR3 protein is CASRPWTGSSPLHF. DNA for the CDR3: TGTGCCAGTAGGCCCTGGACAGGAAGTTCACCCCTCCACTTT.

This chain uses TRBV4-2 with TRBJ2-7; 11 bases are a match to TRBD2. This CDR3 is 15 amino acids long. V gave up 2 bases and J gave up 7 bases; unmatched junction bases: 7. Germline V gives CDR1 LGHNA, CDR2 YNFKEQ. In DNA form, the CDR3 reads TGTGCCAGCAGCCAAACTAGCGGGAGATGGCGGGAGCAGTACTTC. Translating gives CASSQTSGRWREQYF.

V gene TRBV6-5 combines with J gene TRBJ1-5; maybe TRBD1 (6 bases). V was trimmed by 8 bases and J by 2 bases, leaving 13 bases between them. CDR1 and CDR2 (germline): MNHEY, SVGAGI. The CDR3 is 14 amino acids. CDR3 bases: TGTGCCAGCCGGATATCAGGGGGCAATCAGCCCCAGCATTTT. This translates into CASRISGGNQPQHF.

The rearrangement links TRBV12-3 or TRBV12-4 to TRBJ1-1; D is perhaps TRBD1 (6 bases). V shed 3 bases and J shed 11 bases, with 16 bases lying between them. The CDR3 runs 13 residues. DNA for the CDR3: TGTGCCAGCAGTTTTGCGGGGGGCGCCCCCGCTTTCTTT. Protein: CASSFAGGAPAFF.

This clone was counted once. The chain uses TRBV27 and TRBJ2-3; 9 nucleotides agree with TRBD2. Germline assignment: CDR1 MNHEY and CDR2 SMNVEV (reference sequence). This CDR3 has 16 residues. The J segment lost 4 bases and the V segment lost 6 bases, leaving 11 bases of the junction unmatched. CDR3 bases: TGTGCCAGCAGCAGCAGGCAAGCGGGGGGATCAGATACGCAGTATTTT. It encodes CASSSRQAGGSDTQYF.